Presented here are 10 T cell receptor beta chains from one specimen sequenced in a study of blood T cells in healthy people across ages. Next came a second PCR, run for roughly 6 to 11 cycles, which used a sample-barcoded 5' primer along with a J-beta primer mix. TCRdb re-derived calls from the 5' RACE reads in MiXCR, one entry per CDR3 protein. The sample shows roughly 680,000 distinct CDR3 sequences, around 52% of them seen only once. Material for sequencing was blood. These TCRs come from a woman of 80 years or more in good health.

The CDR3: CASSDSGRSDTQYF. CDR3 nucleotides: TGTGCCAGCAGTGATAGCGGGAGGTCAGATACGCAGTATTTT. The chain has TRBV6-2 or TRBV6-3 and TRBJ2-3, with 10 bases that match TRBD2. The germline V gene encodes CDR1 MNHEY and CDR2 SVGEGT. The CDR3 contains 14 residues. The J segment lost 4 bases and the V segment lost 5 bases, leaving 3 bases of the junction unmatched.

The V gene is TRBV7-8, the J gene TRBJ2-1; perhaps TRBD1 as D (5 bases). V was shortened by 6 bases and J by 8 bases, with 17 bases between the two germline ends. Germline assignment: CDR1 SGHVS and CDR2 FQNEAQ. There are 14 residues in the CDR3. The CDR3 spells CASSPRTLQDEQFF. The CDR3, as DNA: TGTGCCAGCAGTCCTAGAACTTTACAGGATGAGCAGTTCTTC.

This sequence joins TRBV5-6 and TRBJ2-5; 7 nucleotides align to TRBD1. Looked up from germline, CDR1 is SGHDT and CDR2 is YYEEEE. The V gene end was trimmed by 4 bases and the J gene end by 5 bases; junction bases not matched to a gene: 5. The CDR3 runs to 13 residues. The CDR3 DNA sequence: TGTGCCAGCAGCGTGGACAGGAGGGAGACCCAGTACTTC. Its translation is CASSVDRRETQYF.

This clonotype was observed a single time. This rearrangement joins TRBV6-4 to TRBJ2-3; possibly TRBD1 or TRBD2 for D (6 bases each). CDR3 length: 15 amino acids. Germline V lookup: CDR1 MRHNA, CDR2 SNTAGT. The V and J ends lost 6 bases and 0 bases respectively, with 13 bases between them. The CDR3 DNA is TGTGCCAGCAGCCGAGGGGGGATGAGCACAGATACGCAGTATTTT. Amino acid sequence: CASSRGGMSTDTQYF.

Remarks on this clonotype: The junction differs from germline at one of its ends, possibly a read error. V is TRBV5-1 and J is TRBJ2-4; 11 bases are shared with TRBD2. This CDR3 spans 14 amino acids. CDR1 and CDR2 (germline): SGHRS, YFSETQ. The CDR3: CANSPGLAENIQYF. The CDR3 DNA sequence: TGCGCCAACAGCCCGGGACTAGCGGAAAACATTCAGTACTTC.

The chain combines TRBV5-1 with TRBJ2-5, with 7 bases identical to TRBD2. Germline V CDR1 and CDR2: SGHRS, YFSETQ. The CDR3 covers 13 residues. V shed 2 bases, J shed 9 bases, and the junction held 7 bases outside the gene matches. CDR3 sequence (DNA): TGCGCCAGCAGCTTCACCGACCGGGAGGCCCAGTACTTC. Its translation: CASSFTDREAQYF.

This chain connects TRBV12-3 or TRBV12-4 to TRBJ1-2; tentatively, D is TRBD1 (5 bases). Between the trimmed V and J ends, which lost 7 bases and 1 base, there was a span of 13 bases. The CDR3 is made up of 14 amino acids. CDR3 amino acids: CASTKGRNNYGYTF. Written as DNA, the CDR3 is TGTGCCAGCACTAAGGGGCGAAATAACTATGGCTACACCTTC.

Many counts were recorded for this clonotype. The chain recombines TRBV20-1 with TRBJ2-1; the match to TRBD2 covers 8 bases. This CDR3 spans 15 amino acids. Germline lookup yields CDR1 DFQATT and CDR2 SNEGSKA (reference sequence). Losses at the gene ends were 1 base for V and 6 bases for J; bases not matched to a gene: 8. Written as DNA, the CDR3 is TGCAGTGCTAGAGTGGGGACTAGACTAGGCAATGAGCAGTTCTTC. This gives the protein CSARVGTRLGNEQFF.

This clonotype was counted between two and nine times. V is TRBV2 and J is TRBJ2-5; maybe TRBD2 (6 bases). V lost 7 bases and J lost 11, with 26 bases in between. This CDR3 region has 15 residues. The germline CDR1 and CDR2 sequences are SNHLY and FYNNEI. CDR3 region: CASTSSAGLLWEQYF. For the CDR3, the DNA is TGTGCCAGCACCTCTAGCGCGGGACTCCTTTGGGAGCAGTACTTC.

This clonotype has more than one count but fewer than ten. The V and J genes are TRBV12-3 or TRBV12-4 and TRBJ2-6; D is unresolved. The CDR3 spans 13 residues. V lost 8 bases and J 5 bases, leaving 10 bases between the germline ends. CDR3 loop: CASSPARANVLTF. CDR3 in DNA: TGTGCCAGCTCCCCCGCGCGGGCCAACGTCCTGACTTTC.